A single sample is the source of the 28 T cell receptor beta chains below, sequenced in a study of control samples from healthy donors and cancer patients. The protocol was immunoSEQ multiplex PCR, while the TCRdb copy is restricted to in-frame clones and leaves out a portion. Here the sample spans some 76,000 clones, roughly 91% being singletons. Material for sequencing was PBMCs. The receptor source for this set is a man in his 60s with lung cancer.

The rearrangement links TRBV5-4 to TRBJ2-5, with 11 nucleotides matching TRBD2. The V gene's germline CDR1 is SGHNT and CDR2 YYREEE (reference sequence). Trimming cost V 3 bases and J 3 bases; bases outside gene matches: 4. The CDR3 has 15 residues. The CDR3 sequence is CASSSKLAGEETQYF. The CDR3 coding sequence is TGTGCCAGCAGCTCTAAACTAGCGGGGGAAGAGACCCAGTACTTC.

This chain uses TRBV19 with TRBJ2-5, with 8 nucleotides matching TRBD2. This CDR3 spans 14 amino acids. V lost 8 bases, J lost 2 bases, and 7 bases stayed unmatched. The germline gives CDR1 LNHDA, CDR2 SQIVND (reference sequence). The CDR3 DNA follows: TGTGCCAGTTCCGCGGGGGGATCACAAGAGACCCAGTACTTC. Protein sequence: CASSAGGSQETQYF.

The CDR3 spells CASSRTASTDTQYF. In DNA form, the CDR3 reads TGTGCCAGCAGCCGGACGGCTAGCACAGATACGCAGTATTTT. The chain links TRBV11-2 to TRBJ2-3; D not certain. The V gene lost 5 bases and the J gene lost 0 bases, with 9 bases spanning the gap. There are 14 residues in the CDR3. The germline V gene encodes CDR1 SGHAT and CDR2 FQNNGV.

The chain joins TRBV2 to TRBJ1-1, with 11 bases matching TRBD1. The CDR3 is made up of 14 amino acids. V was pared by 8 bases and J by 4 bases, with 6 bases of the junction left unmatched. The germline gives CDR1 SNHLY, CDR2 FYNNEI. The CDR3 spells CASHSGTGGTEAFF. The CDR3 coding sequence is TGTGCCAGCCACTCCGGGACAGGGGGCACTGAAGCTTTCTTT.

This clone was detected a few times. In DNA form, the CDR3 reads TGTGCCAGCAGTGAATTTAACCCGGTGGAGCAGTTCTTC. It yields the protein CASSEFNPVEQFF. The gene calls are TRBV25-1 and TRBJ2-1; D gene uncertain. The V and J ends lost 1 base and 10 bases respectively, with 11 bases between them. This CDR3 is built from 13 residues. Germline V gene lookup returns CDR1 MGHDK and CDR2 SYGVNS.

This clone was counted a single time. The CDR3 sequence: CASSFSDRKGYTF. CDR3 coding DNA: TGTGCCAGCAGTTTTTCGGACAGAAAAGGCTACACCTTC. The chain carries TRBV6-5 and TRBJ1-2; D might be TRBD1 (6 bases). V gave up 4 bases and J gave up 8 bases, with 14 bases separating them. This CDR3 is built from 13 residues. Per the germline V gene, CDR1 is MNHEY and CDR2 is SVGAGI.

This clone appeared a single time. The rearrangement links TRBV11-2 to TRBJ1-1; D not certain. Germline values: CDR1 SGHAT, CDR2 FQNNGV. The CDR3 runs to 17 residues. The V end was cut by 10 bases, the J end by 3 bases, with 27 bases between. This CDR3 reads CANLWGYGTSAYTEAFF. The DNA of the CDR3 is TGTGCCAACCTCTGGGGTTACGGCACCTCGGCGTACACTGAAGCTTTCTTT. The full variable domain, in which reference TRBV11-2 and TRBJ1-1 provide the parts outside the CDR3, is EAGVAQSPRYKIIEKRQSVAFWCNPISGHATLYWYQQILGQGPKLLIQFQNNGVVDDSQLPKDRFSAERLKGVDSTLKIQPAKLEDSAVYLCANLWGYGTSAYTEAFFGQGTRLTVV.

The V call is TRBV5-1, the J call TRBJ1-2; 9 bases fit TRBD1. Trimming removed 0 bases from V and 5 bases from J; junction bases left unmatched: 5. The CDR3 length is 15 residues. The germline V gene has CDR1 SGHRS and CDR2 YFSETQ. The CDR3 DNA follows: TGCGCCAGCAGCTTGGCTGGCGGGACAGGGTATGGCTACACCTTC. Encoded protein: CASSLAGGTGYGYTF.

This clone has more than one count but fewer than ten. J is TRBJ1-3 and V is TRBV9; D perhaps matches TRBD1 (5 bases). The CDR3 extends over 16 amino acids. The V gene lost 4 bases and the J gene lost 0 bases, with 14 bases spanning the gap. Germline V gene sequence: CDR1 SGDLS, CDR2 YYNGEE. For the CDR3, the DNA is TGTGCCAGCAGCTCACCAGGGCACCACTCTGGAAACACCATATATTTT. Amino acid sequence: CASSSPGHHSGNTIYF.

The chain has TRBV27 and TRBJ2-7; D remains unclear. The germline gives CDR1 MNHEY, CDR2 SMNVEV (reference sequence). This CDR3 has 15 residues. Trimming removed 2 bases from V and 0 bases from J, with 11 bases in between. In nucleotides, the CDR3 is TGTGCCAGCAGTTTAGTTTACGGTCACTCCTACGAGCAGTACTTC. Translation gives CASSLVYGHSYEQYF.

The chain is built from TRBV7-2 and TRBJ1-1, with TRBD1 matching 8 bases. From germline, CDR1 is SGHTA and CDR2 FQGNSA. The CDR3 spans 14 residues. V trimming: 2 bases; J trimming: 1 base; junction bases outside the gene matches: 0. The chain's CDR3 is CASSLQGANTEAFF. CDR3 in DNA: TGTGCCAGCAGCTTACAGGGGGCGAACACTGAAGCTTTCTTT.

The chain uses TRBV4-2 and TRBJ2-2, with 7 bases lining up with TRBD2. Germline V gene data show CDR1 as LGHNA and CDR2 as YNFKEQ. The CDR3 runs to 16 residues. V was pared by 10 bases and J by 0 bases, with 11 bases of the junction left unmatched. The CDR3 region is CATGTSASSNTGELFF. The CDR3 DNA follows: TGTGCCACCGGAACTAGCGCCAGTTCGAACACCGGGGAGCTGTTTTTT.

The chain is built from TRBV4-1 and TRBJ1-3; D not resolved. The germline CDR1 and CDR2 sequences are MGHRA and YSYEKL. The CDR3 has 15 amino acids. V lost 1 base, J lost 4 bases, and 11 bases lay in between. CDR3 bases: TGCGCCAGCAGCCAAGCCTCCGGGTCCGGAAACACCATATATTTT. Translation gives CASSQASGSGNTIYF.

V usage is TRBV5-6 and J usage is TRBJ2-5, with D perhaps TRBD2 (7 bases). V dropped 1 base and J dropped 6 bases, with 10 bases sitting between them. This CDR3 contains 13 residues. CDR1 is SGHDT and CDR2 is YYEEEE in the germline V gene. The CDR3 sequence: CASSLPGGQTQYF. The CDR3 DNA follows: TGTGCCAGCAGCTTGCCGGGGGGCCAGACCCAGTACTTC.

The chain is built from TRBV7-9 and TRBJ2-7; possibly TRBD2 for D (5 bases). Germline loops: CDR1 SEHNR, CDR2 FQNEAQ (reference sequence). V lost 3 bases, J lost 1 base, and 7 bases lay in between. This CDR3 is built from 13 residues. The CDR3 sequence: CASSFSESYEQYF. DNA of the CDR3: TGTGCCAGCAGCTTTAGCGAGTCCTACGAGCAGTACTTC.

The genes are TRBV7-9 and TRBJ1-4; no clear D gene. Germline assignment: CDR1 SEHNR and CDR2 FQNEAQ (reference sequence). The CDR3 consists of 13 residues. Trimming removed 3 bases from V and 5 bases from J, with 7 bases in between. The CDR3 sequence is CASSFSQNEKLFF. The CDR3 nucleotides are TGTGCCAGCAGCTTTAGCCAGAATGAAAAACTGTTTTTT.

The gene calls are TRBV15 and TRBJ2-5; TRBD2 matches 9 bases. This CDR3 region has 15 residues. Germline-derived CDR1 and CDR2 are LNHNV and YYDKDF (reference sequence). Trimming removed 0 bases from V and 3 bases from J; junction bases left unmatched: 2. The CDR3 sequence is CATSRDLAGKETQYF. CDR3 coding DNA: TGTGCCACCAGCAGAGATCTAGCGGGGAAAGAGACCCAGTACTTC.

CDR3 amino acids: CASSQVSRVTGELFF. CDR3 nucleotides: TGTGCCAGCAGCCAAGTATCCAGGGTTACCGGGGAGCTGTTTTTT. This rearrangement joins TRBV3-1 (or the pseudogene TRBV3-2) to TRBJ2-2; D perhaps matches TRBD1 (5 bases). CDR3 length: 15 residues. Trimming left V 1 base short and J 5 bases short, with 11 bases between. Germline V gives CDR1 LGHDT, CDR2 YNNKEL (reference sequence).

The chain links TRBV5-1 to TRBJ2-3; no definite D call. The CDR3 consists of 14 residues. Germline CDR1 and CDR2: SGHRS and YFSETQ. The germline V and J ends were trimmed by 4 bases and 3 bases, with 12 bases remaining between them. The CDR3 loop is CASSLQAETDTQYF. For the CDR3, the DNA is TGCGCCAGCAGCCTCCAGGCGGAGACAGATACGCAGTATTTT.

The chain employs TRBV10-2 and TRBJ1-5; a possible D gene is TRBD1 (5 bases). Between the trimmed V and J ends, which lost 3 bases and 2 bases, there was a span of 11 bases. This CDR3 comprises 15 residues. CDR1 is WSHSY, CDR2 SAAADI, per germline. As DNA, the CDR3 is TGCGCCAGCAGTGAAGGGGAGCTTGGCAATCAGCCCCAGCATTTT. Protein: CASSEGELGNQPQHF.

This sequence joins TRBV19 and TRBJ2-6; D uncertain. V dropped 8 bases and J dropped 4 bases, with 9 bases sitting between them. Germline loops: CDR1 LNHDA, CDR2 SQIVND (reference sequence). The CDR3 length is 13 residues. CDR3 in amino acids: CASLRTGANVLTF. The CDR3, as DNA: TGTGCCAGTTTGAGAACCGGGGCCAACGTCCTGACTTTC.

The V gene is TRBV10-2, the J gene TRBJ1-4, with D unresolved. The CDR3 runs 15 residues. Germline V gene lookup returns CDR1 WSHSY and CDR2 SAAADI. The V end lost 4 bases, the J end lost 8 bases, and 17 bases lay between the germline ends. CDR3 sequence: CASSASSSLEEKLFF. The CDR3 DNA is TGCGCCAGCAGTGCGAGCTCGTCGTTGGAGGAAAAACTGTTTTTT.

This chain uses TRBV7-9 with TRBJ2-3; a possible D gene is TRBD2 (6 bases). Germline CDR1 and CDR2: SEHNR and FQNEAQ (reference sequence). The V end lost 0 bases, the J end lost 6 bases, and 16 bases lay between the germline ends. This CDR3 is built from 16 residues. Written as DNA, the CDR3 is TGTGCCAGCAGCTTAGCCGGAGGGGTCTTCAGGGATACGCAGTATTTT. Translation gives CASSLAGGVFRDTQYF.

This sequence joins TRBV6-5 and TRBJ1-5; D not certain. Between the trimmed V and J ends, which lost 0 bases and 6 bases, there was a span of 9 bases. The CDR3 is 14 residues long. Germline CDR1 is MNHEY and CDR2 is SVGAGI. The CDR3, as DNA: TGTGCCAGCAGTTACTCGATCCTCACTCAGCCCCAGCATTTT. Translated, it gives CASSYSILTQPQHF.

This rearrangement joins TRBV6-6 to TRBJ2-5; D is ambiguous. There are 12 residues in the CDR3. Trimming stripped 6 bases from V and 5 bases from J, with 10 bases between. In germline, CDR1 is MNHNY, CDR2 SVGAGI (reference sequence). CDR3 loop: CASSPAVETQYF. CDR3 sequence (DNA): TGTGCCAGCAGCCCTGCTGTGGAGACCCAGTACTTC.

The rearrangement joins TRBV3-1 (or the pseudogene TRBV3-2) to TRBJ2-7, with D perhaps TRBD1 (5 bases). Per germline, CDR1 LGHDT and CDR2 YNNKEL (reference sequence). Trimming left V 1 base short and J 5 bases short, with 9 bases between. The CDR3 length is 13 residues. The CDR3 region is CASSQGRDHEQYV. The CDR3 coding sequence is TGTGCCAGCAGCCAAGGCAGGGATCACGAGCAGTACGTC.

The CDR3 region is CASSRRDRDIYGYTF. The CDR3 bases are TGTGCCAGCAGTCGCCGGGACAGGGACATCTATGGCTACACCTTC. The V gene is TRBV6-2 or TRBV6-3, the J gene TRBJ1-2, with TRBD1 identical over 9 bases. V gave up 5 bases and J gave up 4 bases; unmatched junction bases: 8. From germline, CDR1 is MNHEY and CDR2 SVGEGT. This CDR3 contains 15 residues.

The chain recombines TRBV6-4 with TRBJ2-1; 7 nucleotides agree with TRBD2. Germline CDR1 and CDR2: MRHNA and SNTAGT. The J segment lost 1 base and the V segment lost 3 bases, leaving 6 bases of the junction unmatched. The CDR3 loop spans 16 amino acids. CDR3 residues: CASSDLGGGSYNEQFF. CDR3 coding DNA: TGTGCCAGCAGTGATCTTGGGGGGGGGTCCTACAATGAGCAGTTCTTC.